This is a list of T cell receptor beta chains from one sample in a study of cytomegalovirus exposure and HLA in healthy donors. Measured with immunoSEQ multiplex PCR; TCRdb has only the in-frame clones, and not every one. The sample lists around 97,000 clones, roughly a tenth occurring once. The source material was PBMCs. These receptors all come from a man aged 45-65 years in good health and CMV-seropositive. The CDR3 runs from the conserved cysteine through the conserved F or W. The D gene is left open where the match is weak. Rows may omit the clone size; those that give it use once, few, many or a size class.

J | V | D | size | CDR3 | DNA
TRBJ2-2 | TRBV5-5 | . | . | CASSLFGANTGELFF | TGTGCCAGCAGCTTGTTCGGGGCGAACACCGGGGAGCTGTTTTTT
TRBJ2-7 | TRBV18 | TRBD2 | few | CASSPRASGRTWLGYEQYF | TGTGCCAGCTCACCAAGGGCTAGCGGGAGGACTTGGTTGGGGTACGAGCAGTACTTC
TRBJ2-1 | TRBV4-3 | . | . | CASSQGAEVEQFF | TGCGCCAGCAGCCAAGGGGCGGAGGTCGAGCAGTTCTTC
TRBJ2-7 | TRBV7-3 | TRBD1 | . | CASSPRTGREQYF | TGTGCCAGCAGCCCCCGGACAGGCCGCGAGCAGTACTTC
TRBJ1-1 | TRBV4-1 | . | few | CASSQDRPGGEAFF | TGCGCCAGCAGCCAAGATCGTCCGGGGGGGGAAGCTTTCTTT
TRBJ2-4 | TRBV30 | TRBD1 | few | CAWSSHRGLGNIQYF | TGTGCCTGGAGTTCACACAGGGGGCTGGGGAACATTCAGTACTTC
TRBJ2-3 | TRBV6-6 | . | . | CASRAGNHWSTDTQYF | TGTGCCAGCCGAGCAGGAAATCATTGGAGCACAGATACGCAGTATTTT
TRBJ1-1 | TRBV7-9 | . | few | CASSLSGSEAFF | TGTGCCAGCAGCTTGTCAGGGTCTGAAGCTTTCTTT
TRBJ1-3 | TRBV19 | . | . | CASRGTISGNTIYF | TGTGCCAGTAGGGGGACTATTTCTGGAAACACCATATATTTT
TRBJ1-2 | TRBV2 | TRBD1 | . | CASSTGVNYGYTF | TGTGCCAGCAGTACAGGGGTAAACTATGGCTACACCTTC
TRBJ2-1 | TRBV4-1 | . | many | CASSRRLHGITYNEQFF | TGCGCCAGCAGCCGGCGCCTTCACGGGATCACCTACAATGAGCAGTTCTTC
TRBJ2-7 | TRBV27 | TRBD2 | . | CASSYGLAGVGEQYF | TGTGCCAGCAGTTATGGACTAGCGGGAGTTGGCGAGCAGTACTTC
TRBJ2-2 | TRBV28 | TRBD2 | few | CASSPSGSRNTGELFF | TGTGCCAGCAGTCCTAGCGGGAGTAGGAACACCGGGGAGCTGTTTTTT
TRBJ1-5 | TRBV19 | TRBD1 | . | CASSSTGGWQPQHF | TGTGCCAGTAGCTCGACAGGGGGCTGGCAGCCCCAGCATTTT
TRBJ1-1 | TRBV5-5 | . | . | CASSLNPTVMNTEAFF | TGTGCCAGCAGTCTAAACCCGACAGTGATGAACACTGAAGCTTTCTTT
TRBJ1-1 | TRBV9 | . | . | CASSLPGGAFTEAFF | TGTGCCAGCAGCCTCCCGGGGGGGGCGTTTACTGAAGCTTTCTTT
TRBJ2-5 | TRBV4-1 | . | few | CASSQGGSFQETQYF | TGCGCCAGCAGCCAAGGGGGCAGCTTTCAAGAGACCCAGTACTTC
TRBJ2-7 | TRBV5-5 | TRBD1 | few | CASSWGQGTDEQYF | TGTGCCAGCAGCTGGGGACAGGGAACGGACGAGCAGTACTTC
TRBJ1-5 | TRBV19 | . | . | CASSIHGQDSNQPQHF | TGTGCCAGTAGTATACATGGGCAGGATAGCAATCAGCCCCAGCATTTT
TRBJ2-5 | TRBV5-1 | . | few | CASSFFGSGETQYF | TGCGCCAGCAGCTTTTTCGGGAGTGGAGAGACCCAGTACTTC
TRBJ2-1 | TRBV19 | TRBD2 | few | CASSREGGSKGEQFF | TGTGCCAGTAGCCGGGAAGGCGGGAGTAAGGGTGAGCAGTTCTTC
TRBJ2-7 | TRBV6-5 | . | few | CASSYSNERNSYEQYF | TGTGCCAGCAGTTACTCGAATGAGAGGAACTCCTACGAGCAGTACTTC
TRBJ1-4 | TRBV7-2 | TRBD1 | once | CASSPRVGGYEKLFF | TGTGCCAGCAGCCCTAGGGTAGGGGGCTATGAAAAACTGTTTTTT
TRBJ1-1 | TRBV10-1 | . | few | CASSESGGLNTEAFF | TGCGCCAGCAGTGAGTCCGGCGGCCTGAACACTGAAGCTTTCTTT
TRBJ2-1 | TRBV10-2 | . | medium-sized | CASSDPGAYNEQFF | TGCGCCAGCAGTGACCCAGGGGCCTACAATGAGCAGTTCTTC
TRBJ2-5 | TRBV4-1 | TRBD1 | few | CASSQEAGTGAKETQYF | TGCGCCAGCAGCCAAGAAGCGGGGACAGGGGCGAAAGAGACCCAGTACTTC
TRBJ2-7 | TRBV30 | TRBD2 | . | CAWRPGLQSYEQYF | TGTGCCTGGAGGCCGGGACTACAATCCTACGAGCAGTACTTC
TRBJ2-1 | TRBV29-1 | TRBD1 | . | CSGTGTGFNEQFF | TGCAGCGGAACCGGGACAGGGTTCAATGAGCAGTTCTTC